This T cell receptor beta chain is from a study of control samples from healthy donors and cancer patients. This CDR3 comprises 14 residues. Per the germline V gene, CDR1 is ENHRY and CDR2 is SYGVKD. V shed 6 bases and J 0 bases; nucleotides not matched to a gene: 3. TCRdb's table, derived via immunoSEQ multiplex PCR, lists solely in-frame clones and lacks some. The table records about 150,000 clones, more than 85% of them present only once. The gene calls are TRBV10-3 and TRBJ2-7; 9 bases agree with TRBD2. This clonotype was obtained from a man aged 45-60 years in good health. Specimen: blood. The CDR3 nucleotides are TGTGCCATCAGCCCGGGACTAGCCTCCTACGAGCAGTACTTC. Its protein product is CAISPGLASYEQYF.